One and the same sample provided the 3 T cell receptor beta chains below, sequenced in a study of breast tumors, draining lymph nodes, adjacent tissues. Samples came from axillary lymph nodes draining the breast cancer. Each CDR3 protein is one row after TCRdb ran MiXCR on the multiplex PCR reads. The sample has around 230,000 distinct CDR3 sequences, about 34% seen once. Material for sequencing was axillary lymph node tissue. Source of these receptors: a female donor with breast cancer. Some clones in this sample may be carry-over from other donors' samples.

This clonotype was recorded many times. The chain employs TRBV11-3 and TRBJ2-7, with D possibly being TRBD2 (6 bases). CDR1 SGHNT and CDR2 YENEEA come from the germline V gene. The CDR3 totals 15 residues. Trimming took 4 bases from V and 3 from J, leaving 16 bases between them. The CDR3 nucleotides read TGTGCCAGCAGCTCCACGGGACTTCTAATCTACGAGCAGTACTTC. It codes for CASSSTGLLIYEQYF. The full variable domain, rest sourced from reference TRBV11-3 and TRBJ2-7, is EAGVVQSPRYKIIEKKQPVAFWCNPISGHNTLYWYLQNLGQGPELLIRYENEEAVDDSQLPKDRFSAERLKGVDSTLKIQPAELGDSAVYLCASSSTGLLIYEQYFGPGTRLTVT.

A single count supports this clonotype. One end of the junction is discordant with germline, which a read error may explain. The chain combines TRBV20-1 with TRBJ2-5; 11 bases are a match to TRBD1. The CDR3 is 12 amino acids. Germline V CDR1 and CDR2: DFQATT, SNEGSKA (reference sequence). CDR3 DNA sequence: TGCAGTGCCTGGGACAGGGGGGAGACCCCGTACTTC. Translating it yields CSAWDRGETPYF.

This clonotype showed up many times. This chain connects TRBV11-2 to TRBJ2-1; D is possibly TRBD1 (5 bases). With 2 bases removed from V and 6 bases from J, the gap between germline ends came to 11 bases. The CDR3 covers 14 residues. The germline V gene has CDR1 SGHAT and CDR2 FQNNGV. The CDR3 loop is CASSLTTGPNEQFF. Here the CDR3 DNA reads TGTGCCAGCAGCTTAACTACAGGTCCCAATGAGCAGTTCTTC.